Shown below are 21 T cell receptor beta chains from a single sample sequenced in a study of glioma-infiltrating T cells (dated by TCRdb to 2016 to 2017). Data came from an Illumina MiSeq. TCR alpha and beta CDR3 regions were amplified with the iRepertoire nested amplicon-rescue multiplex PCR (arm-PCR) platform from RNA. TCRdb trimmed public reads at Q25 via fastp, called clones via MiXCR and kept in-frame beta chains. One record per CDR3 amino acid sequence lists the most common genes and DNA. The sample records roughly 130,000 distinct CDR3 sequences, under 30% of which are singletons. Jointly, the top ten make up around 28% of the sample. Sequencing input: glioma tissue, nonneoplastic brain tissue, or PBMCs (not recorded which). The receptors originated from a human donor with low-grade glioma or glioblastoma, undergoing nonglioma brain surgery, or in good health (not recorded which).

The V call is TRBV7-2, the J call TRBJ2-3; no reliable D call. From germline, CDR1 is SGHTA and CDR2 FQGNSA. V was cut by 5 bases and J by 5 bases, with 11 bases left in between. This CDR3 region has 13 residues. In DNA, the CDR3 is TGTGCCAGCAGCCTCCTAAGGGAAGATACGCAGTATTTT. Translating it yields CASSLLREDTQYF.

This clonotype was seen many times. The CDR3 DNA sequence: TGTGCCAGCAGCTTCCGGGGGAGCAATCAGCCCCAGCATTTT. It yields the protein CASSFRGSNQPQHF. The chain recombines TRBV7-9 with TRBJ1-5; TRBD1 is a possible D gene (5 bases). The CDR3 runs to 14 residues. CDR1 is SEHNR and CDR2 is FQNEAQ in the germline V gene (reference sequence). The V gene lost 3 bases and the J gene lost 1 base, with 7 bases spanning the gap.

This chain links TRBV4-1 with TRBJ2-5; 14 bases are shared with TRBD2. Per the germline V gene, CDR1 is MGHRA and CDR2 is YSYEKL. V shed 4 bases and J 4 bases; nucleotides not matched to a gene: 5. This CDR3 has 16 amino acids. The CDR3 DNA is TGCGCCAGCAGCCGGGGACTAGCGGGGGCGCGAGAGACCCAGTACTTC. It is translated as CASSRGLAGARETQYF.

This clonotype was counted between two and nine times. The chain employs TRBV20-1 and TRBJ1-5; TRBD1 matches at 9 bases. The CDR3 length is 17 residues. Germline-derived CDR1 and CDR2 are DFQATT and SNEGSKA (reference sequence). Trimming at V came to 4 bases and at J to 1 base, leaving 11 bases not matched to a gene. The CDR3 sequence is CSAMKEGQGSSNQPQHF. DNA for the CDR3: TGCAGTGCTATGAAAGAGGGACAGGGCAGCAGCAATCAGCCCCAGCATTTT.

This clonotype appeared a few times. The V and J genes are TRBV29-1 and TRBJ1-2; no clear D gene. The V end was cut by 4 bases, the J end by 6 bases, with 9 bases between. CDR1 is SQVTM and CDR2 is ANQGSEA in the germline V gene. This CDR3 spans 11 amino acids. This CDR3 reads CSVAALDGYTF. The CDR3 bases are TGCAGCGTTGCGGCTTTGGATGGCTACACCTTC.

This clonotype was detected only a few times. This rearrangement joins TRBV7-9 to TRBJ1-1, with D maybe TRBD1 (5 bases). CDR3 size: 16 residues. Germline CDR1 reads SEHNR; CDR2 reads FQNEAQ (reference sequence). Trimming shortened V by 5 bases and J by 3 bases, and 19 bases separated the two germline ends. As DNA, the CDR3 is TGTGCCAGCAGCCCGGGGGGGGGTAGGTTGGACACTGAAGCTTTCTTT. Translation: CASSPGGGRLDTEAFF.

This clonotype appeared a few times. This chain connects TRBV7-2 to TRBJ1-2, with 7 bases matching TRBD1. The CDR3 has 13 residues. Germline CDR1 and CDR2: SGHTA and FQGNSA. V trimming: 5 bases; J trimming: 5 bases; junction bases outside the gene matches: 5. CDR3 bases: TGTGCCAGCAGCGCTAGGGACAGTTATGGCTACACCTTC. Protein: CASSARDSYGYTF.

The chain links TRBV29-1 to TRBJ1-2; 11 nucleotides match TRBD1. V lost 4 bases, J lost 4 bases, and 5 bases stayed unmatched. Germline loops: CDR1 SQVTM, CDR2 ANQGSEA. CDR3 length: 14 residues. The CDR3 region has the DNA TGCAGCGTTGCTCGGGACAGGGGGTTCTATGGCTACACCTTC. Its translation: CSVARDRGFYGYTF.

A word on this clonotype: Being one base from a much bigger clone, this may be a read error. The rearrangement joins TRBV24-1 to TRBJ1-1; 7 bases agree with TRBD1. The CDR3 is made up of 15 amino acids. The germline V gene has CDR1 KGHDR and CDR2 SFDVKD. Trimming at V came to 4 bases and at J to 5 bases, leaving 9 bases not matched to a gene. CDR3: CATSDTTGVRTEAFF. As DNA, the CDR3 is TGTGCCACCAGTGACACAACAGGGGTCAGGACTGAAGCTTTCTTT.

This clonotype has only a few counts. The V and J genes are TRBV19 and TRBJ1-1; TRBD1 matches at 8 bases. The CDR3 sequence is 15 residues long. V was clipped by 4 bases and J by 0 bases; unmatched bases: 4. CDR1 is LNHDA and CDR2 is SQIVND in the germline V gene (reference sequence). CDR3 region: CASSRGQGLNTEAFF. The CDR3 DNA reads TGTGCCAGTAGTAGAGGACAGGGCCTGAACACTGAAGCTTTCTTT.

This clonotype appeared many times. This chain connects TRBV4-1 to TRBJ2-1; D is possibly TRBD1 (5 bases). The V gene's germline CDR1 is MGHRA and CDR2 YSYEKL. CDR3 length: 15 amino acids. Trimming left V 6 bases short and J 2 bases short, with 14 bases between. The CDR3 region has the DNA TGCGCCAGCAGACCCCAGGGTCTAACCTACAATGAGCAGTTCTTC. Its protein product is CASRPQGLTYNEQFF.

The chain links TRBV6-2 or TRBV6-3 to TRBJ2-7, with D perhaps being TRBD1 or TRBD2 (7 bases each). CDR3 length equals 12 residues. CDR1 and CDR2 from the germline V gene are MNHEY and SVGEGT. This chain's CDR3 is CASSDRDYEQCV. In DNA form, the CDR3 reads TGTGCCAGCAGCGACAGGGACTACGAGCAGTGCGTC.

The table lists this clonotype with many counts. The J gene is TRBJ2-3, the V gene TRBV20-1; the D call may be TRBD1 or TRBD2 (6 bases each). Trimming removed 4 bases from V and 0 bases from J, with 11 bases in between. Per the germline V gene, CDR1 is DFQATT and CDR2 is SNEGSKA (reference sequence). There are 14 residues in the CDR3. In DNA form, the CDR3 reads TGCAGTGCTATCGGGGGCTCTAGCACAGATACGCAGTATTTT. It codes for CSAIGGSSTDTQYF.

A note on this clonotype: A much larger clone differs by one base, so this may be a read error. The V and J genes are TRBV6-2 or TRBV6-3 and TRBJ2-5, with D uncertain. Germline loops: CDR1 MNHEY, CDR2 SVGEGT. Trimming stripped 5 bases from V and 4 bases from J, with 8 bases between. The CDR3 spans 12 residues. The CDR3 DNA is TGTGCCAGCAGTGGAGTTCGAGAGACCCAGTACTTC. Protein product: CASSGVRETQYF.

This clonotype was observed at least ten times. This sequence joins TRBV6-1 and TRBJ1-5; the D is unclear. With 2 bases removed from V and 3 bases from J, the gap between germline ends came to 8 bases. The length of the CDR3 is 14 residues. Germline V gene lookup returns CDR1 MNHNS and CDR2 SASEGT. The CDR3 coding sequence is TGTGCCAGCAGTGAACGCAGAATCAATCAGCCCCAGCATTTT. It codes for CASSERRINQPQHF.

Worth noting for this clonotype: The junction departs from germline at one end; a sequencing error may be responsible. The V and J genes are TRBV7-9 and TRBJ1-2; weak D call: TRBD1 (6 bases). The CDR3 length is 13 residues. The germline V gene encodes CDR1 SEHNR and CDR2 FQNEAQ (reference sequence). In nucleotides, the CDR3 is TGTGCCAGCAGCTTATTGGGGGCCTATGGCCACACCTTC. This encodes CASSLLGAYGHTF.

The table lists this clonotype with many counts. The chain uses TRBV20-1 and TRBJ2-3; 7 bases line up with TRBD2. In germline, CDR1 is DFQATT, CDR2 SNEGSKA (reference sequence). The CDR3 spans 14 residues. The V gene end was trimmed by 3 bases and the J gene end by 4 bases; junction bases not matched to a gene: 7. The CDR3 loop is CSARRAGLPDTQYF. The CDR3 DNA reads TGCAGTGCTAGGCGGGCGGGACTACCAGATACGCAGTATTTT.

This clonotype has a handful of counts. CDR3 coding DNA: TGTGCCAGCAGCCCCCGACGTCTTGCGGGGGAGGAGACCCAGTACTTC. Protein product: CASSPRRLAGEETQYF. The chain employs TRBV5-4 and TRBJ2-5; 7 bases are a match to TRBD2. The CDR3 sequence is 16 residues long. The V gene end was trimmed by 4 bases and the J gene end by 5 bases; junction bases not matched to a gene: 14. The V gene's germline CDR1 is SGHNT and CDR2 YYREEE (reference sequence).

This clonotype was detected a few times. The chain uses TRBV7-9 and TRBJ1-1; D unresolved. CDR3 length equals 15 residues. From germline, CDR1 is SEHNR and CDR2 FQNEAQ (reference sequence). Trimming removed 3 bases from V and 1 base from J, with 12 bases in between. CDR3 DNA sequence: TGTGCCAGCAGCTTGATTTCGAATGCGAACACTGAAGCTTTCTTT. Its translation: CASSLISNANTEAFF.

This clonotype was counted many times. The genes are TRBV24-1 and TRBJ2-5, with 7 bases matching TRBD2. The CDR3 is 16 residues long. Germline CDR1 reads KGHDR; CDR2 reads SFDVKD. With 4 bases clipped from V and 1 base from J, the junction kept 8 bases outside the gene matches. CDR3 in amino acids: CATSDRSGTSQETQYF. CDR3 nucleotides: TGTGCCACCAGTGACCGGAGCGGGACCAGCCAAGAGACCCAGTACTTC.

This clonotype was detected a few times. CDR3 nucleotide sequence: TGTGCCAGCAGCCAAGGACAGTACAATGAGCAGTTCTTC. This codes for CASSQGQYNEQFF. The V gene is TRBV14, the J gene TRBJ2-1; perhaps TRBD1 as D (5 bases). V was pared by 1 base and J by 4 bases, with 5 bases between. CDR3 length equals 13 residues. Germline V CDR1 and CDR2: SGHDN, FVKESK.